Listed below are T cell receptor beta chains from one sample, sequenced in a study of T cell responses to AZD1222 COVID-19 vaccine. Some clones are missing from TCRdb's copy, which holds only in-frame ones; the method was immunoSEQ multiplex PCR. The sample contains roughly 99,000 clones, more than 80% of which appear only once. The source was peripheral blood, collected on day 0 of AZD1222 vaccination. Receptor source: an adult in good health. CDR3s include the opening cysteine and the closing phenylalanine or tryptophan. D genes are given only for firm matches. Clone size, where shown, is once, few, many, or a class for clones that have expanded.

size,J,V,D,DNA,CDR3
.,TRBJ2-7,TRBV2,TRBD1,TGTGCCAGTGGCGGACAGGGCCTCTACGAGCAGTACTTC,CASGGQGLYEQYF
.,TRBJ2-7,TRBV7-9,.,TGTGCCAGCAGCTTACGAGGGGCGCGGGAGCAGTACTTC,CASSLRGAREQYF
.,TRBJ2-1,TRBV24-1,.,TGTGCCACCAGTGATTTAAGGGTTGGGTACAATGAGCAGTTCTTC,CATSDLRVGYNEQFF
.,TRBJ2-1,TRBV11-3,TRBD2,TGTGCCAGCAGCTTCGGGGGGGCTGGGGGCAATGAGCAGTTCTTC,CASSFGGAGGNEQFF
once,TRBJ1-1,TRBV11-2,.,TGTGCCAGCAGCTTACAAAGACAGCCAAACACTGAAGCTTTCTTT,CASSLQRQPNTEAFF
.,TRBJ2-7,TRBV1,.,TGCACCAGCAGCCAGCGGGAGGGTCTAAACGAGCAGTACTTC,CTSSQREGLNEQYF
.,TRBJ2-2,TRBV2,TRBD2,TGTGCCAGCAGAATACGGACTAGCGGGAGTCCCGGGGAGCTGTTTTTT,CASRIRTSGSPGELFF
.,TRBJ2-5,TRBV5-8,TRBD2,TGTGCCAGCAGCCAATCTCGGACTAGCGGGATAAGGGAGACCCAGTACTTC,CASSQSRTSGIRETQYF
.,TRBJ1-2,TRBV28,TRBD1,TGTGCCAGCAGCCCCGGGACAGGGCGAGGCTACACCTTC,CASSPGTGRGYTF
.,TRBJ1-5,TRBV6-1,.,TGTGCCAGCAGTGAAGCCGGGCCTACAATTCAGCCCCAGCATTTT,CASSEAGPTIQPQHF
once,TRBJ2-6,TRBV11-3,.,TGTGCCAGCAGCATAGGCCAAGGCGAGGGGGCCAACGTCCTGACTTTC,CASSIGQGEGANVLTF
few,TRBJ2-7,TRBV9,TRBD2,TGTGCCAGCAGCCCCCGACTAGCATCTAAATCCCGCCTCGAGCAGTACTTC,CASSPRLASKSRLEQYF
.,TRBJ2-5,TRBV6-2/TRBV6-3,.,TGTGCCAGCAGTACTAGGAGCTGGGAGACCCAGTACTTC,CASSTRSWETQYF
.,TRBJ1-5,TRBV19,TRBD1,TGTGCCAGTAGTCCTTTGGACAGGGGTAGCAATCAGCCCCAGCATTTT,CASSPLDRGSNQPQHF
.,TRBJ1-5,TRBV28,.,TGTGCCAGCGCGACAGTAAATCGGCCCCAGCATTTT,CASATVNRPQHF
.,TRBJ2-3,TRBV5-1,.,TGCGCCAGCAGCCAACTAGGGGATACGCAGTATTTT,CASSQLGDTQYF
.,TRBJ2-5,TRBV9,.,TGTGCCAGCAGCGTCGGTCCAGTCGGCGGCGAGACCCAGTACTTC,CASSVGPVGGETQYF
.,TRBJ2-7,TRBV28,.,TGTGCCAGCAGTGAGCTACCGGGCCCACCCTACGAGCAGTACTTC,CASSELPGPPYEQYF
.,TRBJ1-5,TRBV7-2,TRBD1,TGTGCCAGCAGTCTAAGGTCAGGGGGCGACAATCAGCCCCAGCATTTT,CASSLRSGGDNQPQHF
.,TRBJ1-2,TRBV5-4,.,TGTGCCAGCAGCTTGGAAGCGGGCAGGGCCTATGGCTACACCTTC,CASSLEAGRAYGYTF
.,TRBJ2-7,TRBV27,.,TGTGCCAGCAGTCGAACGGGCAAAACCTACGAGCAGTACTTC,CASSRTGKTYEQYF
.,TRBJ1-1,TRBV6-5,.,TGTGCCAGCAGTTACGGGGGACCACCGAACACTGAAGCTTTCTTT,CASSYGGPPNTEAFF
.,TRBJ1-5,TRBV5-4,.,TGTGCCAGCAGCTTGGACCCGGGGCGCAATCAGCCCCAGCATTTT,CASSLDPGRNQPQHF
few,TRBJ2-2,TRBV2,.,TGTGCCAGCAATGGTAGGGTGAGGAACACCGGGGAGCTGTTTTTT,CASNGRVRNTGELFF
.,TRBJ2-1,TRBV14,.,TGTGCCAGCAGCGAAGCAATAGGCTACTCCTACAATGAGCAGTTCTTC,CASSEAIGYSYNEQFF
.,TRBJ2-1,TRBV5-1,TRBD2,TGCGCCAGCAGCCCGGCGGGCGGGAGGTACTACAATGAGCAGTTCTTC,CASSPAGGRYYNEQFF
.,TRBJ2-1,TRBV7-7,TRBD2,TGTGCTAGCAGCCTCAGGACTAGCTATGAGCAGTTCTTC,CASSLRTSYEQFF
.,TRBJ1-1,TRBV5-1,.,TGCGCCAGCAGCCTCACGAACACTGAAGCTTTCTTT,CASSLTNTEAFF
.,TRBJ1-2,TRBV5-4,.,TGTGCCAGCAGCTCGGCGACGTCAGGGGAAAGTTCGGGCTACACCTTC,CASSSATSGESSGYTF
.,TRBJ1-3,TRBV11-2,.,TGTGCCAGCAGCTTAGGGGCAGGGACCACCATATATTTT,CASSLGAGTTIYF
.,TRBJ1-2,TRBV29-1,.,TGCAGCGCCCAGACAGGCGTTAACTATGGCTACACCTTC,CSAQTGVNYGYTF
once,TRBJ2-7,TRBV10-3,TRBD2,TGTGCCATCCAGACTAGCGGACCTACTTCCTACGAGCAGTACTTC,CAIQTSGPTSYEQYF
.,TRBJ2-1,TRBV11-2,TRBD2,TGTGCCAGCAGCCCTCTAGCGGGAGCGGTTGAGCAGTTCTTC,CASSPLAGAVEQFF
.,TRBJ1-5,TRBV5-6,.,TGTGCCAGCAGCCCCTACTCACGACAGGAGAATCAGCCCCAGCATTTT,CASSPYSRQENQPQHF
.,TRBJ2-3,TRBV27,TRBD1,TGTGCCAGCAGTTTAAAATTGACAGGGACTACGCAGTATTTT,CASSLKLTGTTQYF
.,TRBJ1-1,TRBV7-9,.,TGTGCCAGCAGCTGGACTCCGAACACTGAAGCTTTCTTT,CASSWTPNTEAFF
.,TRBJ2-6,TRBV6-1,.,TGTGCCAGCAGTGATAAGGGGGGAGCTGGGGCCAACGTCCTGACTTTC,CASSDKGGAGANVLTF
.,TRBJ2-3,TRBV21-1,.,TGTGCCAGCAGCAAGGGAAGACGGTGCTGTACAGATACGCAGTATTTT,CASSKGRRCCTDTQYF
.,TRBJ1-1,TRBV5-1,.,TGCGCCAGCAGCTTGCGGGCCAGTCAGAACACTGAAGCTTTCTTT,CASSLRASQNTEAFF
.,TRBJ1-1,TRBV7-9,.,TGTGCCAGCAGCTCCCGCGATCTTGGGACTGAAGCTTTCTTT,CASSSRDLGTEAFF
.,TRBJ2-1,TRBV5-6,.,TGTGCCAGCAGCCCTCAGGGCAGAGATGGTAGGAAGCAGTTCTTC,CASSPQGRDGRKQFF
.,TRBJ2-1,TRBV28,.,TGTGCCAGCAGGGCAGCCCCCTACAATGAGCAGTTCTTC,CASRAAPYNEQFF
few,TRBJ1-5,TRBV9,.,TGTGCCAGCAGCGTCTCTTCCGGTAAGGCCGTGGTCCCCCAGCATTTT,CASSVSSGKAVVPQHF
.,TRBJ2-5,TRBV10-1,.,TGCGCCAGCGACCGGCAAGGGGGGACCCAGTACTTC,CASDRQGGTQYF
.,TRBJ1-3,TRBV28,.,TGTGCCAGCAGCCTCGGGGGTGGAAACACCATATATTTT,CASSLGGGNTIYF
.,TRBJ2-1,TRBV7-3,TRBD2,TGTGCCAGCAGCCGGGATGGGGGCGGGAGGGCCAATGAGCAGTTCTTC,CASSRDGGGRANEQFF
.,TRBJ1-5,TRBV5-1,.,TGCGCCAGCAGCCCCTCGGACAGACCCAATCAGCCCCAGCATTTT,CASSPSDRPNQPQHF
.,TRBJ2-2,TRBV5-1,TRBD2,TGCGCCAGCAGCTCGAGACTAGCGGGAGGTTTGAACACCGGGGAGCTGTTTTTT,CASSSRLAGGLNTGELFF
.,TRBJ1-2,TRBV5-4,TRBD1,TGTGCCAGCAGCGAGACAGGGTTTTATGGCTACACCTTC,CASSETGFYGYTF
.,TRBJ1-5,TRBV10-3,.,TGTGCCATCAGTGCACAGGGTAGCAATCAGCCCCAGCATTTT,CAISAQGSNQPQHF
.,TRBJ2-5,TRBV5-4,TRBD1,TGTGCCAGCAGCCCACCGGGACAGGGAAGAGAGACCCAGTACTTC,CASSPPGQGRETQYF
.,TRBJ2-5,TRBV19,TRBD1,TGTGCCAGTAGTCCGCTGACAGGGGAAGAGACCCAGTACTTC,CASSPLTGEETQYF
.,TRBJ2-2,TRBV12-3/TRBV12-4,.,TGTGCCAGCAGCCTTATGGTAACCGGGGAGCTGTTTTTT,CASSLMVTGELFF
few,TRBJ2-2,TRBV10-2,.,TGCGCCAGCAGTGGGACTATTGGGTTCAGCGGGGAGCTGTTTTTT,CASSGTIGFSGELFF
.,TRBJ2-2,TRBV30,TRBD1,TGTGCCTGGGCAACAGGGGCCTCAGGGGCCGGGGAGCTGTTTTTT,CAWATGASGAGELFF